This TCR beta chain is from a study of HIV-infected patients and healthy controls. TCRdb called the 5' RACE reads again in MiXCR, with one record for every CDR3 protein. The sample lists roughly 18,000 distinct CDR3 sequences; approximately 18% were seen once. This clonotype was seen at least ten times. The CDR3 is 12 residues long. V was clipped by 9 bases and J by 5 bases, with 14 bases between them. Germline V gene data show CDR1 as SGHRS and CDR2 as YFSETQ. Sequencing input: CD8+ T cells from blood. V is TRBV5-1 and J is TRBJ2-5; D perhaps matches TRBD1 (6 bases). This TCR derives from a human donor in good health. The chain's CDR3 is CATPGVRETQYF. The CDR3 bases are TGCGCCACCCCAGGGGTGAGGGAGACCCAGTACTTC. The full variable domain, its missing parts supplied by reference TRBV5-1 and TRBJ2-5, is KAGVTQTPRYLIKTRGQQVTLSCSPISGHRSVSWYQQTPGQGLQFLFEYFSETQRNKGNFPGRFSGRQFSNSRSEMNVSTLELGDSALYLCATPGVRETQYFGPGTRLLVL.